Below, 4 T cell receptor beta chains from the same sample are listed, as sequenced in a study of OX40 agonist ivuxolimab in advanced cancers. Some clones are missing from TCRdb's copy, which holds only in-frame ones; the method was immunoSEQ multiplex PCR. The sample has tens of thousands of clones; around 84% are singletons. Specimen: CD4+ or CD8+ T cells sorted from blood, collected in a trial of the OX40 agonist ivuxolimab. Receptors were obtained from an adult with an advanced solid tumor such as melanoma, head and neck, liver or kidney cancer.

The J gene is TRBJ1-1, the V gene TRBV6-6; D call uncertain. The CDR3 contains 13 residues. Germline V gives CDR1 MNHNY, CDR2 SVGAGI (reference sequence). Trimming shortened V by 4 bases and J by 0 bases, and 6 bases separated the two germline ends. The CDR3 bases are TGTGCCAGCAGTTCCCAATTGAACACTGAAGCTTTCTTT. As protein: CASSSQLNTEAFF.

This chain links TRBV10-3 with TRBJ2-7; 8 bases map to TRBD1. Germline V gives CDR1 ENHRY, CDR2 SYGVKD. V lost 3 bases to trimming and J lost 4 bases; unmatched junction nucleotides: 8. CDR3 length: 15 amino acids. This chain's CDR3 is CAISETDREYYEQYF. In DNA, the CDR3 is TGTGCCATCAGTGAAACGGACAGGGAGTATTACGAGCAGTACTTC.

The chain carries TRBV28 and TRBJ2-1; TRBD2 aligns across 11 bases. CDR3 length: 15 amino acids. The V segment lost 3 bases and the J segment 7 bases; nucleotides outside the gene matches: 5. CDR1 is MDHEN, CDR2 SYDVKM, per germline. The CDR3 loop is CASSFSGGARNEQFF. The CDR3 DNA is TGTGCCAGCAGTTTTAGCGGGGGGGCCAGGAATGAGCAGTTCTTC.

This clone has just a few counts. The chain combines TRBV11-3 with TRBJ2-5, with no clear D. The CDR3 length is 14 residues. V lost 6 bases and J 3 bases, leaving 14 bases between the germline ends. Germline V gene lookup returns CDR1 SGHNT and CDR2 YENEEA. DNA of the CDR3: TGTGCCAGCAGTTCGTCGACTGGGGAAGAGACCCAGTACTTC. This sequence encodes CASSSSTGEETQYF.